One TCR beta chain is described in this entry. TCRdb keeps only in-frame clones here, not all; method: immunoSEQ multiplex PCR. The sample contains under 250,000 clones, approximately 85% of which appear only once. Germline assignment: CDR1 SGHDN and CDR2 FVKESK. This CDR3 has 14 amino acids. Between the trimmed V and J ends, which lost 4 bases and 0 bases, there was a span of 9 bases. This specimen comes from a study of blood T cell repertoires in COVID-19. Overall study context: There were acute and convalescent COVID-19 samples, and they came from the United States, Italy and Spain. T cells, B-cell-depleted T cells, or PBMCs provided the cDNA or gDNA that served as material.

The sample consisted of peripheral blood. The TCR sequence derives from a woman aged 50 to 60 with active or convalescent COVID-19. V gene TRBV14 combines with J gene TRBJ1-2; D is ambiguous. The CDR3 spells CASSPLLANYGYTF. CDR3 DNA: TGTGCCAGCAGCCCCCTCCTAGCTAACTATGGCTACACCTTC.